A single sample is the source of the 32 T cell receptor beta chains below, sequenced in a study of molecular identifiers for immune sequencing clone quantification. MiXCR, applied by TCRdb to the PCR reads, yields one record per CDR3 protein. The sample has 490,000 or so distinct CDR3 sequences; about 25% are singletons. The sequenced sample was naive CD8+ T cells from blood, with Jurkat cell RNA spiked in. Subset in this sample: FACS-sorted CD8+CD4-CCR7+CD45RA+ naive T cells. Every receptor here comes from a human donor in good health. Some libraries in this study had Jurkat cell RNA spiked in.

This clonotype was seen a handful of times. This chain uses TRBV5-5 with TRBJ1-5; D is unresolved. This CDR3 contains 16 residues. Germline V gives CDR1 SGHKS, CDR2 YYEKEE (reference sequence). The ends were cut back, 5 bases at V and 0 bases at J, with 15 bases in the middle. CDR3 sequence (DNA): TGTGCCAGCAGACCCGGCCCCTTACTTAGCAATCAGCCCCAGCATTTT. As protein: CASRPGPLLSNQPQHF.

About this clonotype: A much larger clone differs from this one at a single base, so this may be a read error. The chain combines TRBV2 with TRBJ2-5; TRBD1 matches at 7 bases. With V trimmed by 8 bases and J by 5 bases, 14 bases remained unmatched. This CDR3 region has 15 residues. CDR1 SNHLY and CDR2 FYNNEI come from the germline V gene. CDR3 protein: CASQGTEILRETQYF. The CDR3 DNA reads TGTGCCAGCCAAGGGACAGAGATTCTTCGTGAGACCCAGTACTTC.

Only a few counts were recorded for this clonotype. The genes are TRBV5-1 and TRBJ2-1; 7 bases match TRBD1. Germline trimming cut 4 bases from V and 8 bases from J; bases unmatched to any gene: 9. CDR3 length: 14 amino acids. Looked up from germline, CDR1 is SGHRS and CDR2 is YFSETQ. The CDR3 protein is CASSTTGFSDEQFF. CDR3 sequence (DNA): TGCGCCAGCAGCACGACAGGGTTTTCGGATGAGCAGTTCTTC.

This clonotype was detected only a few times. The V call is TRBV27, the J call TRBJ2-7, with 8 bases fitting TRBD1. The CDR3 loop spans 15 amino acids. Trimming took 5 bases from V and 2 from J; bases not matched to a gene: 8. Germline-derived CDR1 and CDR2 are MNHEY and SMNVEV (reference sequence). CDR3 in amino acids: CASSHTGGLAYEQYF. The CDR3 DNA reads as TGTGCCAGCAGTCATACAGGGGGACTCGCCTACGAGCAGTACTTC.

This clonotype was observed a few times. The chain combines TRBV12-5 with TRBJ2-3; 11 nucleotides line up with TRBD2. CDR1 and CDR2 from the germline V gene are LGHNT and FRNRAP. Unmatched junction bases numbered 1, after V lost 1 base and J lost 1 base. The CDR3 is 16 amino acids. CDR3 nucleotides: TGTGCTAGTGGTTTGGGACTAGCGGGGCGCACAGATACGCAGTATTTT. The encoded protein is CASGLGLAGRTDTQYF. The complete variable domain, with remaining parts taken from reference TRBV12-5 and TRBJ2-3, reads DARVTQTPRHKVTEMGQEVTMRCQPILGHNTVFWYRQTMMQGLELLAYFRNRAPLDDSGMPKDRFSAEMPDATLATLKIQPSEPRDSAVYFCASGLGLAGRTDTQYFGPGTRLTVL.

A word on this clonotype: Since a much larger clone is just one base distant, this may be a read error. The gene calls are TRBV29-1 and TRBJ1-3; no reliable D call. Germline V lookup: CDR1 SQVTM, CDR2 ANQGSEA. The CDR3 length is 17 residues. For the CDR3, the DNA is TGCAGCGTTGAAGGGGATGGTCAGGAAGCCTCTGGATACACCATATATTTT. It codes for CSVEGDGQEASGYTIYF.

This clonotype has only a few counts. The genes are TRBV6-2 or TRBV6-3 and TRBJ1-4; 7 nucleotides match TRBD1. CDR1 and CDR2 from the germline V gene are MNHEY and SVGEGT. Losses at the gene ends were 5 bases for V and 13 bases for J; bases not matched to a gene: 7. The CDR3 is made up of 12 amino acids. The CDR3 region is CASSARDRRLFF. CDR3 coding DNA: TGTGCCAGCAGTGCCAGGGACAGACGACTGTTTTTT.

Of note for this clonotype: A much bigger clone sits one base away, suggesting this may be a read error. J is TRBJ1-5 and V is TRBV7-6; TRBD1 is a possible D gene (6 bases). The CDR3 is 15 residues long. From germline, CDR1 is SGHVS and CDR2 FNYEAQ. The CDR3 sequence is CASGLETGLNQPQHF. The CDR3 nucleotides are TGTGCCAGCGGCTTGGAGACAGGACTAAATCAGCCCCAGCATTTT.

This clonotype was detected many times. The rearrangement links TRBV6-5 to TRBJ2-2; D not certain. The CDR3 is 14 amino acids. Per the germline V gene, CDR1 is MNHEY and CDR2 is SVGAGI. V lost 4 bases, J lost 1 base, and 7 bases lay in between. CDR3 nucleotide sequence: TGTGCCAGCAGTTCAACCATGAACACCGGGGAGCTGTTTTTT. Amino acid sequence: CASSSTMNTGELFF.

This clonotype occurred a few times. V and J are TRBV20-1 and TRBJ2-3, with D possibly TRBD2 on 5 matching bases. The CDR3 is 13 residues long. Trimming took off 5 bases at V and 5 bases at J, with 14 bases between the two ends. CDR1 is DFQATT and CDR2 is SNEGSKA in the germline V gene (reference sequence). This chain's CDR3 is CSAPHPDLDTQYF. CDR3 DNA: TGCAGTGCTCCTCATCCGGACTTAGATACGCAGTATTTT.

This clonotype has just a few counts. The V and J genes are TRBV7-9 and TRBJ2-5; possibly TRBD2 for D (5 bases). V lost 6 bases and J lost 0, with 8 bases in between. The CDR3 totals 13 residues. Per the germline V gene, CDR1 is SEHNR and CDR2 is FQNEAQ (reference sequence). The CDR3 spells CASSSGDQETQYF. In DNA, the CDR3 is TGTGCCAGCAGTTCCGGGGACCAAGAGACCCAGTACTTC.

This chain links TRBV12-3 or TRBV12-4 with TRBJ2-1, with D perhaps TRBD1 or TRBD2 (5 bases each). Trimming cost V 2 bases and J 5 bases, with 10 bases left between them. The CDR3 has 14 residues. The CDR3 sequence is CASSLRDRNNEQFF. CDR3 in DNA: TGTGCCAGCAGTTTAAGGGACCGAAACAATGAGCAGTTCTTC.

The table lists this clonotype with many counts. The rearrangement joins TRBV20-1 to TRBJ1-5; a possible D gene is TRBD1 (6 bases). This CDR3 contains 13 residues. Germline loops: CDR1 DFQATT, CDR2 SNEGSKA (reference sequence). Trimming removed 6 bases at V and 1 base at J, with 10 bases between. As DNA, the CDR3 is TGCAGTGCCGGGACAAAAAGCAATCAGCCCCAGCATTTT. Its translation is CSAGTKSNQPQHF.

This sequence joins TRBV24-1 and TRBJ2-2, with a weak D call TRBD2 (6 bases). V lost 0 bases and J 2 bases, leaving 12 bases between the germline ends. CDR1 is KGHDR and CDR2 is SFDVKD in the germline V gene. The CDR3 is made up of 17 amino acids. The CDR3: CATSDLDLGGNTGELFF. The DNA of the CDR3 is TGTGCCACCAGTGATTTGGACCTGGGGGGTAACACCGGGGAGCTGTTTTTT.

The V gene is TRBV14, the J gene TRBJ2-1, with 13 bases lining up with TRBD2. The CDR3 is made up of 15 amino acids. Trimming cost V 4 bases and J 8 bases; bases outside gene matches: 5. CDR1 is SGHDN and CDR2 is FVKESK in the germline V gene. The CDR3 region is CASSLRTSGSDEQFF. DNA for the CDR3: TGTGCCAGCAGCCTTCGGACTAGCGGGAGTGATGAGCAGTTCTTC.

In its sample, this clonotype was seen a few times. The CDR3 sequence: CASSSPRQFRDTEAFF. The CDR3 nucleotides read TGTGCCAGCAGCTCACCTAGACAGTTCCGGGACACTGAAGCTTTCTTT. J is TRBJ1-1 and V is TRBV7-9; D might be TRBD1 (5 bases). The germline gives CDR1 SEHNR, CDR2 FQNEAQ (reference sequence). V shed 4 bases and J shed 3 bases, with 18 bases lying between them. CDR3 length: 16 residues. Supplemented by reference TRBV7-9 and TRBJ1-1, the full variable domain reads DTGVSQNPRHKITKRGQNVTFRCDPISEHNRLYWYRQTLGQGPEFLTYFQNEAQLEKSRLLSDRFSAERPKGSFSTLEIQRTEQGDSAMYLCASSSPRQFRDTEAFFGQGTRLTVV.

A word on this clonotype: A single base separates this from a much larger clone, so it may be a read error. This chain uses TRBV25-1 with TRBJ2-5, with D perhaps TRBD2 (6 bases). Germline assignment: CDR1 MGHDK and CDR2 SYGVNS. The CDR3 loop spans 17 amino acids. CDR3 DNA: TGTGCCAGCGGTGAATATTCCCTAGCGCGTACTCAAGAGACCCAGTACTTC. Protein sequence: CASGEYSLARTQETQYF.

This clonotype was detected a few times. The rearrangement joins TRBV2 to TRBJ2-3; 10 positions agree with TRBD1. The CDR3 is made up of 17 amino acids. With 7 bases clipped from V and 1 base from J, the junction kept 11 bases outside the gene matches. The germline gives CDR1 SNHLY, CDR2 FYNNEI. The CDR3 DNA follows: TGTGCCAGCACGAAGGACAGGGGGGAAGGGGGCACAGATACGCAGTATTTT. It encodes CASTKDRGEGGTDTQYF.

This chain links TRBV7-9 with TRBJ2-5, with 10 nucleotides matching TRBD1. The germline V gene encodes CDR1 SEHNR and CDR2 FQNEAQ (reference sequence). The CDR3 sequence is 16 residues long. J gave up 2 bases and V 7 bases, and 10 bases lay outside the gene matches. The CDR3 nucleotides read TGTGCCAGCATCGACGTTGGGACAGGGGTTCAAGAGACCCAGTACTTC. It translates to CASIDVGTGVQETQYF.

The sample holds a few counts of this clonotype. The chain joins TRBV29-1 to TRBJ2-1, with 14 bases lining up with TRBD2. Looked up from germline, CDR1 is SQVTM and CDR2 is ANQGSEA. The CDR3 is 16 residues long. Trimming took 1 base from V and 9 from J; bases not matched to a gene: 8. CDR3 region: CSVEAGLAGDLGEQFF. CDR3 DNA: TGCAGCGTTGAAGCGGGACTAGCGGGAGACCTCGGTGAGCAGTTCTTC.

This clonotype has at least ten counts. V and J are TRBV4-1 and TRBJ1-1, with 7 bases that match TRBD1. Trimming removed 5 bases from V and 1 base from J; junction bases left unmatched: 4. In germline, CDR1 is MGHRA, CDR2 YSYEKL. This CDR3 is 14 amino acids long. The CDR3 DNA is TGCGCCAGCAGCTTAGGGGACAGGAACACTGAAGCTTTCTTT. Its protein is CASSLGDRNTEAFF.

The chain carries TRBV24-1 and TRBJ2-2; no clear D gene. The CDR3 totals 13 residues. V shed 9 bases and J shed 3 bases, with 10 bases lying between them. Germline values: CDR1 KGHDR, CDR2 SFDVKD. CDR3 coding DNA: TGTGCCACCGGGCGAGGAGACACCGGGGAGCTGTTTTTT. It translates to CATGRGDTGELFF.

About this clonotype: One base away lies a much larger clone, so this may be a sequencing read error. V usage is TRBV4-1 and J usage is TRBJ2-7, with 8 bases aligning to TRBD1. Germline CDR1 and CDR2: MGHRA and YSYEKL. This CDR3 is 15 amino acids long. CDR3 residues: CASRQERIQGDEQYF. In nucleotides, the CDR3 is TGCGCCAGCCGCCAAGAGAGGATACAGGGGGACGAGCAGTACTTC.

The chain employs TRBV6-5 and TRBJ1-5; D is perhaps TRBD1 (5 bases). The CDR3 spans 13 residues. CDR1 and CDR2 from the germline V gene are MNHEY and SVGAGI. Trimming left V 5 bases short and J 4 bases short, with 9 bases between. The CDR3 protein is CASSGRVNQPQHF. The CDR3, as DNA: TGTGCCAGCAGTGGCAGGGTGAATCAGCCCCAGCATTTT.

Here the CDR3 DNA reads TGTGCCAGCAGCTTAGTCGCGGGTTTAACTACCTACGAGCAGTACTTC. Translation gives CASSLVAGLTTYEQYF. J is TRBJ2-7 and V is TRBV7-9; possible D gene TRBD2, 5 bases. V gave up 1 base and J gave up 2 bases, with 15 bases separating them. From germline, CDR1 is SEHNR and CDR2 FQNEAQ (reference sequence). The CDR3 consists of 16 residues. The entire variable domain, with the rest obtained from reference TRBV7-9 and TRBJ2-7, is as follows: DTGVSQNPRHKITKRGQNVTFRCDPISEHNRLYWYRQTLGQGPEFLTYFQNEAQLEKSRLLSDRFSAERPKGSFSTLEIQRTEQGDSAMYLCASSLVAGLTTYEQYFGPGTRLTVT.

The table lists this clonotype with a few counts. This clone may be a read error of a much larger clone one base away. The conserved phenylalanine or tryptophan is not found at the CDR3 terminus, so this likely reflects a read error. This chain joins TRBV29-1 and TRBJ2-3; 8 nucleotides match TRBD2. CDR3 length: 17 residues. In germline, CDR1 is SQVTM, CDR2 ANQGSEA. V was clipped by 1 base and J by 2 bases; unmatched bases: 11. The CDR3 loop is CSVEVVAGPIPTDTQYS. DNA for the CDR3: TGCAGCGTTGAAGTGGTAGCGGGGCCCATTCCCACAGATACGCAGTATTCT.

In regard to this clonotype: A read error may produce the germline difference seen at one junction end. The CDR3 here is CASSQGRITAAFF. In nucleotides, the CDR3 is TGTGCCAGCTCTCAGGGGCGCATCACTGCAGCTTTCTTT. The chain carries TRBV7-9 and TRBJ1-1; perhaps TRBD1 as D (6 bases). Germline V gives CDR1 SEHNR, CDR2 FQNEAQ (reference sequence). The CDR3 runs to 13 residues.

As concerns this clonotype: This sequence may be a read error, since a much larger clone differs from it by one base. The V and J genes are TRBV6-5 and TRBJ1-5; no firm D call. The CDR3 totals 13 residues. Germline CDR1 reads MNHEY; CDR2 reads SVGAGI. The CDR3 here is CASSPRSNHPQHF. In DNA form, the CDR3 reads TGTGCCAGCAGCCCGCGTAGCAATCACCCCCAGCATTTT.

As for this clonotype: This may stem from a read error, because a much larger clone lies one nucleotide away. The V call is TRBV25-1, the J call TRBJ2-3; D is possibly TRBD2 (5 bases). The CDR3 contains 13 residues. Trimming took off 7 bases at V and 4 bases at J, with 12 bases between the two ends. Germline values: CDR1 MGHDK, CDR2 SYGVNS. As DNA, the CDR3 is TGTGCCAGCATTGGGTGGACTGCAGATACGCAGTATTTT. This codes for CASIGWTADTQYF.

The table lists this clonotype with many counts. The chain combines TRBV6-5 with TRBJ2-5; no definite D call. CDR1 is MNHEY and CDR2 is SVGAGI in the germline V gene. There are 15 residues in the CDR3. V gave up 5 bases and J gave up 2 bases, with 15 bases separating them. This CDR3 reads CASSHGLGNQETQYF. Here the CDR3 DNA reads TGTGCCAGCAGTCACGGTTTGGGGAATCAAGAGACCCAGTACTTC.

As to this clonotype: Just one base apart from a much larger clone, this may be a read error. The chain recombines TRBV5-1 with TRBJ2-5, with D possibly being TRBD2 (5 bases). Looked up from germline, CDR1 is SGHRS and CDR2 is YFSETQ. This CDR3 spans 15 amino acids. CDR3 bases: TGCGCCGGCAGCTGGAGGATGCCGTACCAAGAGACCCAGTACTTC. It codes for CAGSWRMPYQETQYF. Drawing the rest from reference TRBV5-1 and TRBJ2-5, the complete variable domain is KAGVTQTPRYLIKTRGQQVTLSCSPISGHRSVSWYQQTPGQGLQFLFEYFSETQRNKGNFPGRFSGRQFSNSRSEMNVSTLELGDSALYLCAGSWRMPYQETQYFGPGTRLLVL.

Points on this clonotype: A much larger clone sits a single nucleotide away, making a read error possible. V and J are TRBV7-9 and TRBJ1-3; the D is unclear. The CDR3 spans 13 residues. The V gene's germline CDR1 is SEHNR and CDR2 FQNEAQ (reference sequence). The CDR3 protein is CASSLAVENTIYF. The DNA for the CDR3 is TGTGCCAGCAGCCTAGCTGTCGAAAACACCATATATTTT.